The rows below give T cell receptor beta chains drawn from one sample of a study of blood T cell repertoires in COVID-19. Clones were sequenced by immunoSEQ multiplex PCR, and TCRdb holds only the in-frame ones, with some missing. The sample holds approximately 380,000 clones, approximately 90% seen once. Sequencing was performed on PBMCs or T cells enriched from blood (not recorded which). Source of these receptors: a woman under 30 who had recovered from COVID-19. The CDR3 runs from the conserved cysteine through the conserved F or W. A D gene is named only where the DNA matches it firmly. Where a row states a size, it is once, few, many or the class of an expanded clone; other rows omit it.

once,12,TRBV2,NA,TRBJ1-6,CASRGLNSPLHF,TGTGCCAGCAGGGGGCTTAATTCACCCCTCCACTTT
NA,14,TRBV10-3,TRBD1,TRBJ2-3,CAIREGQGTDTQYF,TGTGCCATCAGGGAAGGACAGGGCACAGATACGCAGTATTTT
NA,14,TRBV7-8,NA,TRBJ1-2,CASSLGGGIYGYTF,TGTGCCAGCAGCTTAGGGGGGGGTATCTATGGCTACACCTTC
NA,12,TRBV5-1,NA,TRBJ1-1,CASSLSGTKAFF,TGCGCCAGCAGCTTGTCGGGGACAAAAGCTTTCTTT
NA,13,TRBV5-4,TRBD1,TRBJ1-2,CASSFTGTGGYTF,TGTGCCAGCAGCTTTACCGGGACAGGGGGCTACACCTTC
NA,18,TRBV28,TRBD2,TRBJ2-2,CASSFAGGWSANTGELFF,TGTGCCAGCAGTTTCGCCGGGGGGTGGTCCGCGAACACCGGGGAGCTGTTTTTT
NA,15,TRBV27,NA,TRBJ1-1,CASSLSPGGRTEAFF,TGTGCCAGCAGTTTATCCCCCGGGGGTCGAACTGAAGCTTTCTTT
NA,17,TRBV6-2/TRBV6-3,TRBD1,TRBJ2-6,CASCRTGGIGGANVLTF,TGTGCCAGCTGCCGGACAGGGGGCATCGGTGGGGCCAACGTCCTGACTTTC
NA,18,TRBV30,TRBD2,TRBJ2-5,CAWSWVAGVRRREETQYF,TGTGCCTGGAGTTGGGTAGCGGGGGTCCGAAGGAGAGAAGAGACCCAGTACTTC
NA,14,TRBV6-6,NA,TRBJ1-4,CASSYSEGLEKLFF,TGTGCCAGCAGTTACTCGGAGGGCCTTGAAAAACTGTTTTTT
NA,15,TRBV6-1,NA,TRBJ1-1,CASSEGGIPRTEAFF,TGTGCCAGCAGTGAAGGTGGAATCCCGCGGACTGAAGCTTTCTTT
NA,13,TRBV7-2,NA,TRBJ1-5,CASSLLMAQPQHF,TGTGCCAGCAGCTTACTTATGGCTCAGCCCCAGCATTTT
NA,16,TRBV3-1/TRBV3-2,NA,TRBJ1-1,CASSRAGDGSNTEAFF,TGTGCCAGCAGCCGGGCGGGGGACGGGTCGAACACTGAAGCTTTCTTT
NA,13,TRBV7-3,TRBD1,TRBJ1-2,CASSSAGGPGYTF,TGTGCCAGCAGCTCCGCAGGGGGCCCTGGCTACACCTTC
NA,16,TRBV5-1,NA,TRBJ2-3,CASSLGGGKGADTQYF,TGCGCCAGCAGCTTGGGTGGGGGCAAAGGAGCAGATACGCAGTATTTT
NA,15,TRBV6-5,NA,TRBJ1-6,CASLLGQENNSPLHF,TGTGCCAGCCTACTTGGGCAGGAAAATAATTCACCCCTCCACTTT
few,13,TRBV27,NA,TRBJ1-1,CASSWGGSAEAFF,TGTGCCAGCAGCTGGGGCGGATCAGCTGAAGCTTTCTTT
NA,13,TRBV6-5,NA,TRBJ1-2,CASFGEGGYGYTF,TGTGCCAGCTTTGGGGAGGGGGGATATGGCTACACCTTC
NA,13,TRBV5-4,TRBD2,TRBJ2-3,CASSFLLAGGPSF,TGTGCCAGCAGCTTCCTGCTAGCGGGGGGCCCAAGCTTT
NA,14,TRBV6-5,TRBD1,TRBJ1-2,CASSLTGDEWGYTF,TGTGCCAGCAGTTTGACAGGGGATGAATGGGGCTACACCTTC
NA,14,TRBV5-4,NA,TRBJ1-2,CASSSPGQNYGYTF,TGTGCCAGCAGCTCGCCGGGACAAAACTATGGCTACACCTTC
few,15,TRBV3-1/TRBV3-2,TRBD2,TRBJ2-1,CASTSTSGGVSEQFF,TGTGCCAGCACCTCGACTAGCGGGGGGGTTAGTGAGCAGTTCTTC
NA,13,TRBV12-3/TRBV12-4,TRBD1,TRBJ2-7,CASNRDSSYEQYF,TGTGCCAGCAACAGGGACAGCAGCTACGAGCAGTACTTC
NA,12,TRBV5-4,NA,TRBJ2-7,CASSRDGYEQYF,TGTGCCAGCAGCCGAGACGGGTACGAGCAGTACTTC
NA,15,TRBV5-1,TRBD1,TRBJ1-2,CASSGGQGVSDGYTF,TGCGCCAGCAGCGGGGGACAGGGCGTATCGGATGGCTACACCTTC
NA,15,TRBV4-1,NA,TRBJ1-2,CASSQVLGQSYGYTF,TGCGCCAGCAGCCAAGTTTTAGGACAATCCTATGGCTACACCTTC